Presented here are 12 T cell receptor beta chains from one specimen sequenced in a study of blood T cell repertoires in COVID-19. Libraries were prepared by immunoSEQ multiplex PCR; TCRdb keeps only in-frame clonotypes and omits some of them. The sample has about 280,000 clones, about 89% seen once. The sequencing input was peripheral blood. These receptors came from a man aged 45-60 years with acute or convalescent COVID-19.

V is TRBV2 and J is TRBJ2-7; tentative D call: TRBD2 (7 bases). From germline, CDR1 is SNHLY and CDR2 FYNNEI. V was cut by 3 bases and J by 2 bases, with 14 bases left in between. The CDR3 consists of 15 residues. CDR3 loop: CASSEIGGETYEQYF. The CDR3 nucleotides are TGTGCCAGCAGTGAGATAGGGGGGGAGACCTACGAGCAGTACTTC.

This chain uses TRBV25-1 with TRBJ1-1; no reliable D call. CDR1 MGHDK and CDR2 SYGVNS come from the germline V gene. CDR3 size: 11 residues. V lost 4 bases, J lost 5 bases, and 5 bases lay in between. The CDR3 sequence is CASSVLTEAFF. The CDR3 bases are TGTGCCAGCAGTGTACTAACTGAAGCTTTCTTT.

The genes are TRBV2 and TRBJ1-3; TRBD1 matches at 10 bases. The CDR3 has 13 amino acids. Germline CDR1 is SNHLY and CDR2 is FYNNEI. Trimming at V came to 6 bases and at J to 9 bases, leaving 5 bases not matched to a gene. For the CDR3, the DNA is TGTGCCAGCAGCGGACAGGGGGACCTCACCATATATTTT. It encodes CASSGQGDLTIYF. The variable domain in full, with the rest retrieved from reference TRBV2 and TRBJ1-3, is EPEVTQTPSHQVTQMGQEVILRCVPISNHLYFYWYRQILGQKVEFLVSFYNNEISEKSEIFDDQFSVERPDGSNFTLKIRSTKLEDSAMYFCASSGQGDLTIYFGEGSWLTVV.

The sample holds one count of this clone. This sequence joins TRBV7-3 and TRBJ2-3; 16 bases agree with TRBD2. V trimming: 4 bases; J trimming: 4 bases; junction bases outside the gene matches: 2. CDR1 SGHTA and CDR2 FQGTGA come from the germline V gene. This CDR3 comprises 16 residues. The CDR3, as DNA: TGTGCCAGCAGCTCGGGACTAGCGGGGGGGTCAGATACGCAGTATTTT. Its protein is CASSSGLAGGSDTQYF.

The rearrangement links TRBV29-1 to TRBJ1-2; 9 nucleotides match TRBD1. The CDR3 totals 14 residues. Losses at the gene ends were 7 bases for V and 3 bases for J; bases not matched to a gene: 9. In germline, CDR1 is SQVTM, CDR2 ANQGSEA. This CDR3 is CSAQTGQGDYGYTF. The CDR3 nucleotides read TGCAGCGCCCAAACGGGACAGGGAGACTATGGCTACACCTTC.

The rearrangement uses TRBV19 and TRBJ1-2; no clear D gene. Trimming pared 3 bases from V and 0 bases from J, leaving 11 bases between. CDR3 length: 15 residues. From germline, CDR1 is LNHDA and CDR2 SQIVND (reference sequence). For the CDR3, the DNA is TGTGCCAGTAGTATCCCGGGGAGGGCTAACTATGGCTACACCTTC. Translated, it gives CASSIPGRANYGYTF. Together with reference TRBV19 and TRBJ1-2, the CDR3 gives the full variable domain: DGGITQSPKYLFRKEGQNVTLSCEQNLNHDAMYWYRQDPGQGLRLIYYSQIVNDFQKGDIAEGYSVSREKKESFPLTVTSAQKNPTAFYLCASSIPGRANYGYTFGSGTRLTVV.

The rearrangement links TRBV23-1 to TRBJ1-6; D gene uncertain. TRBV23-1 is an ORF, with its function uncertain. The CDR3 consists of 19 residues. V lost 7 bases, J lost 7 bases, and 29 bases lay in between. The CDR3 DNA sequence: TGCGCCAGCATTATCCGGCCCCCTAGCTTTTCGACCCGAAATTCACCCCTCCACTTT. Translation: CASIIRPPSFSTRNSPLHF.

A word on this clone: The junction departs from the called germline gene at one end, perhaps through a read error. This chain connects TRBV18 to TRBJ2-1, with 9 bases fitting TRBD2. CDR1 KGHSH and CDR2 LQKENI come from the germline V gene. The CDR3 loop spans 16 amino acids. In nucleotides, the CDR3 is TGTGCCAGCTCACCGTTGCTAGCGGGGTCCTCCAATGAGCAGTTCTTC. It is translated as CASSPLLAGSSNEQFF.

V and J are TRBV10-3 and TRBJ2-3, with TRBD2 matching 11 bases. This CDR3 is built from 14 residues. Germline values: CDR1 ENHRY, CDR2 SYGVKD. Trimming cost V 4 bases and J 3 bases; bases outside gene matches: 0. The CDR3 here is CAISASGGTDTQYF. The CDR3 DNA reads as TGTGCCATCAGTGCTAGCGGGGGGACAGATACGCAGTATTTT.

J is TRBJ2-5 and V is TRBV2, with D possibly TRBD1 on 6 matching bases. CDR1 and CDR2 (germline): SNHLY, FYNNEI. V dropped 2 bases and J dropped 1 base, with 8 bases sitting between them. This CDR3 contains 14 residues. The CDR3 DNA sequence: TGTGCCAGCAGTGAAAACAGGGTCCAAGAGACCCAGTACTTC. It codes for CASSENRVQETQYF.

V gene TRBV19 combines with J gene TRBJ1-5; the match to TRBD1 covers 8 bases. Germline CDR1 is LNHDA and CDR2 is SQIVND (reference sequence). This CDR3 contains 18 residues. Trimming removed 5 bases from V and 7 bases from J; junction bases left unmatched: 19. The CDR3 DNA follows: TGTGCCAGTAGTTCCCAAACAGGGGGTGCGATTGTCGAGCAGCCCCAGCATTTT. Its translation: CASSSQTGGAIVEQPQHF. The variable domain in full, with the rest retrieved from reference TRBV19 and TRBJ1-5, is DGGITQSPKYLFRKEGQNVTLSCEQNLNHDAMYWYRQDPGQGLRLIYYSQIVNDFQKGDIAEGYSVSREKKESFPLTVTSAQKNPTAFYLCASSSQTGGAIVEQPQHFGDGTRLSIL.

The CDR3 bases are TGTGCCAGCTCACCACCGAACGGCCAAGAGACCCAGTACTTC. Translating gives CASSPPNGQETQYF. The chain combines TRBV18 with TRBJ2-5; D is uncertain. Trimming shortened V by 0 bases and J by 1 base, and 6 bases separated the two germline ends. This CDR3 contains 14 residues. Per the germline V gene, CDR1 is KGHSH and CDR2 is LQKENI.